The entry below describes one T cell receptor beta chain. This receptor's antigen is unknown. There are no base qualities to consult, and no much larger clone falls within one base. Using the deep immunoSEQ assay, TCR CDR3 regions were amplified from genomic DNA by multiplex PCR. Extracted genomic DNA from each cell subset was spread evenly across all wells of several immunoSEQ 96-well plates, with each plate serving as a replicate. Each replicate PCR for sorted subsets received around 210 ng genomic DNA, equal to about 30,000 T cell genomes. Purified libraries were measured with a Qubit 3.0 fluorometer, size-checked on a Bioanalyzer 2100, and measured again with the KAPA Library Quantification kit. Each immunoSEQ 96-well plate was sequenced on its own single-read 150-cycle Illumina NextSeq 550 flow cell. In the paper's pipeline: Because the immunoSEQ output included only junctional sequences and no quality scores, the filtering could not be the same as the filtering used for full-length reads. Sequences were annotated with PyIR, a Python wrapper for IgBLAST v1.9, and V/J genes and CDR3 were assigned using IMGT germline references. Reads were filtered out if the reads had weak V/J assignments (E-value above 1e-6), no CDR3, stop codons, out-of-frame junctions, or ambiguous translated residues. V3J clonotypes were defined as sequences sharing an identical inferred V gene, J gene, and CDR3 amino acid sequence. Percentage overlap between repertoires was computed as shared unique clonotypes divided by the size of the smaller repertoire. Three approaches were used to assess repertoire richness: RTK rarefaction, the Chao1 estimator, and Recon v2.1 estimates of unobserved clonotypes. Generation probabilities for all TCRbeta clonotypes obtained by the gDNA method from a few donors were computed using OLGA. TCRdb took over this immuneACCESS table, retaining in-frame rearrangements with V and J assigned. Such tables are incomplete; in checked studies, under half of the missing clones stem from an unresolved V gene, and the remainder is unexplained. The V and J calls and clone size come from that table; D and trimming were worked out from the DNA. Recorded for this sample are approximately 350,000 clones; roughly 70% of them occurred a single time. The top ten hold around 10% of the sample.

This sample is drawn from a study of shared clonotypes between healthy human individuals (TCRdb year 2020). General notes on the study: A couple of women and a few men aged 18 to 49 years were included in the cohort. Each donor's leukapheresis produced roughly between roughly 0.85 and 9.5 billion PBMCs. To estimate repertoire size and how much clonotypes are shared between individuals, the study performed deep sequencing of blood TCR repertoires from five healthy adults. For each donor, CD4 naive and CD4 memory were each run on three plates, CD8 naive on two plates, and CD8 memory on one plate. To increase sequencing depth and limit assay-specific biases, different laboratories used diverse techniques to prepare libraries and sequence TCR repertoires.

Overall study outcomes, separate from this receptor: Only blood was sampled, and tissue TCR repertoires likely differ from those in blood. Compared with non-shared clonotypes, clonotypes shared by all four sorted-subset donors had higher generation probabilities. Even with the large sequencing depth, rarefaction of the sorted-subset datasets indicated that sequencing was incomplete. Sharing across a few donors was observed for 5% to 6.5% of naive CD4, under 4% of naive CD8, 2% to 2.5% of memory CD4, and about 0.39% of memory CD8 clonotypes. The small number of donors limited the genetic and exposure-history diversity represented. Naive subsets generally had larger estimated clonotype richness than memory subsets. Pairwise subsampling indicated that sequencing depth was expected to affect the degree of clonotype sharing among donors.

Healthy HIV-negative adults with no recently reported acute infections or vaccinations were included as donors. Every donor was a Caucasian adult living in Nashville, Tennessee, USA. Magnetic negative selection was used to enrich CD4+ T cells, after which naive cells were positively selected on CD45RA and the negative fraction became the memory subset. Blood was obtained by leukapheresis, after which PBMCs were separated by Ficoll-Histopaque density gradient centrifugation and cryopreserved in liquid nitrogen vapor phase. Purity and quantity of every magnetically sorted T cell population were checked by analytical flow cytometry. From each sorted fraction, genomic DNA was isolated and quantified by UV absorbance on a Nanodrop 2000c. CDR1 and CDR2 are drawn from the germline V gene: ENHRY, SYGVKD. The CDR3 has 13 amino acids, counting the end cysteine and phenylalanine. The retained sequence is limited to the CDR3, 39 bases, with the frame set at the first base. V loses 2 bases, J loses 10 bases, and the germline ends lie 12 bases apart.

Sequences were obtained from memory CD4+ T cells sorted from blood. Explained via the paper, the cell subset or site label denotes: CD45RA-negative fraction. This clonotype was sampled from a young man in good health. The chain uses TRBV10-3 and TRBJ2-1; matching of 5 bases hints at TRBD2 as the D gene. The DNA reads TGTGCCATCAGTGAGCCGGAAATAGCGGAGCAGTTCTTC. It translates as CAISEPEIAEQFF.